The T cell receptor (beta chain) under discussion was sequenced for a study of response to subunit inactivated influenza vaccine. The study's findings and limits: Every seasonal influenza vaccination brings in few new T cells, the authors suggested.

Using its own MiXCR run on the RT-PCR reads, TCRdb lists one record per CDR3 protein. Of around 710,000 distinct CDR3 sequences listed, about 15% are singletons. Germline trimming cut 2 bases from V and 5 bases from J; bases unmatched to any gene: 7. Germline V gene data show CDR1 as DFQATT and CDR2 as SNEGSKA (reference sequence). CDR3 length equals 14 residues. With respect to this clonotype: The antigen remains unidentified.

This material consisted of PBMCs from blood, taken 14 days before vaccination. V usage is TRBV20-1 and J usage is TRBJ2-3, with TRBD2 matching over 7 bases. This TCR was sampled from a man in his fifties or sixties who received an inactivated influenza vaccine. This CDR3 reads CSARLPSGGDTQYF. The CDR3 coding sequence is TGCAGTGCTAGACTTCCATCGGGGGGAGATACGCAGTATTTT.